This entry features one T cell receptor beta chain sequence. This sample was included in a study of blood T cell repertoires in COVID-19. Study information: Acute-phase and convalescent COVID-19 samples originated in the United States, Italy and Spain. Sample material is recorded as cDNA or gDNA derived from T cells, B-cell-depleted T cells, or PBMCs.

This CDR3 comprises 13 residues. Unmatched junction bases numbered 2, after V lost 6 bases and J lost 2 bases. CDR1 is LNHDA and CDR2 is SQIVND in the germline V gene (reference sequence). The authors' processing: For nucleated cells, counts were estimated from reference gene primer amplification. Clones were sequenced by immunoSEQ multiplex PCR, and TCRdb holds only the in-frame ones, with some missing. V, J and clone size reflect that table, while D and trimming were determined from the DNA. This table has about 50,000 clones, about four fifths appearing once. The receptor was isolated from a woman older than 75 with acute or convalescent COVID-19. The specimen sequenced was peripheral blood. J is TRBJ1-1 and V is TRBV19, with 8 bases matching TRBD1. The CDR3 nucleotides are TGTGCCAGTAGGCAGGGGGCAAACACTGAAGCTTTCTTT. Its protein is CASRQGANTEAFF.